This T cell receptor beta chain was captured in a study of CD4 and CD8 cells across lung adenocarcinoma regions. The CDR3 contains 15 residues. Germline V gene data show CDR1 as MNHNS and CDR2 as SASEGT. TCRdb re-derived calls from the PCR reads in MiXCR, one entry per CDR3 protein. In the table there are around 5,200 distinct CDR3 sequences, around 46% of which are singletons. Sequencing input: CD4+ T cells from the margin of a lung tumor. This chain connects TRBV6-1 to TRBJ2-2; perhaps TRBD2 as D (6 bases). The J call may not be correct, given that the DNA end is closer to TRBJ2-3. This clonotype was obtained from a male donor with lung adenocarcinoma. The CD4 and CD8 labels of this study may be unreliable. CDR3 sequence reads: CASRLQAGSTGAQYF. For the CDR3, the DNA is TGTGCCAGCAGACTCCAGGCCGGGAGTACCGGGGCGCAGTATTTT.